The 14 T cell receptor beta chains in this list originate from one sample, sequenced in a study of HIV-infected patients and healthy controls. Follow-up blood was drawn about 14 weeks, roughly three months, after antiretroviral therapy began. Whole blood was used without fractionation, so all unsorted peripheral T cells were included. Alpha and beta constant-region primers primed reverse transcription of 500 to 550 ng RNA. Alpha and beta chain libraries were made separately by chain-specific third strand synthesis with multiplexing indices. Using its own MiXCR run on the 5' RACE reads, TCRdb lists one record per CDR3 protein. This sample carries about 10,000 distinct CDR3 sequences, approximately 5.9% of them seen once, and the ten largest clones take about 26%. The source material was blood, sampled during antiretroviral therapy. The origin of the receptors is an adult with HIV infection. The donor label of this sample is uncertain.

This clonotype was counted many times. The chain is built from TRBV5-1 and TRBJ2-1; tentatively, D is TRBD2 (6 bases). The V gene lost 0 bases and the J gene lost 6 bases, with 13 bases spanning the gap. This CDR3 contains 15 residues. The germline V gene has CDR1 SGHRS and CDR2 YFSETQ. The CDR3 protein is CASSLAPGSGNEQFF. CDR3 coding DNA: TGCGCCAGCAGCTTGGCTCCGGGTAGCGGCAATGAGCAGTTCTTC.

At least ten counts were recorded for this clonotype. The chain is built from TRBV20-1 and TRBJ2-3; D is undetermined. The CDR3 extends over 13 amino acids. Looked up from germline, CDR1 is DFQATT and CDR2 is SNEGSKA (reference sequence). The V gene lost 5 bases and the J gene lost 6 bases, with 15 bases spanning the gap. This CDR3 is CSALDPVTDTQYF. As DNA, the CDR3 is TGCAGTGCTCTCGACCCCGTGACCGATACGCAGTATTTT.

At least ten counts were recorded for this clonotype. The chain has TRBV15 and TRBJ1-5, with 10 nucleotides matching TRBD1. With V trimmed by 4 bases and J by 6 bases, 6 bases remained unmatched. CDR1 LNHNV and CDR2 YYDKDF come from the germline V gene (reference sequence). The CDR3 is 15 amino acids. The CDR3 DNA sequence: TGTGCCACCAGCACGGACAGGGGGTCCGCTCAGCCCCAGCATTTT. The encoded protein is CATSTDRGSAQPQHF. Based on the CDR3 plus reference TRBV15 and TRBJ1-5, the full variable domain is DAMVIQNPRYQVTQFGKPVTLSCSQTLNHNVMYWYQQKSSQAPKLLFHYYDKDFNNEADTPDNFQSRRPNTSFCFLDIRSPGLGDTAMYLCATSTDRGSAQPQHFGDGTRLSIL.

This clonotype was counted ten times or more. The chain carries TRBV11-3 and TRBJ1-2; 7 bases map to TRBD1. Germline CDR1 reads SGHNT; CDR2 reads YENEEA. This CDR3 comprises 14 residues. V lost 7 bases, J lost 5 bases, and 10 bases stayed unmatched. The DNA for the CDR3 is TGTGCCAGCAAGCGAGGGGGACAGTTGTATGGCTACACCTTC. This encodes CASKRGGQLYGYTF.

By proportion, this clonotype is medium-sized. The chain combines TRBV14 with TRBJ1-1; D uncertain. The V end lost 0 bases, the J end lost 6 bases, and 14 bases lay between the germline ends. From germline, CDR1 is SGHDN and CDR2 FVKESK. The CDR3 is made up of 15 amino acids. The CDR3 sequence: CASSQDVWGAAEAFF. The CDR3 DNA is TGTGCCAGCAGCCAAGATGTTTGGGGTGCGGCTGAAGCTTTCTTT.

This clonotype was counted many times. No conserved phenylalanine or tryptophan is present at the end of the CDR3, so a read error is the likely explanation. It is unclear where the CDR3 begins or ends on the DNA, so no DNA is shown, and the CDR3 is as TCRdb lists it. V gene TRBV29-1 combines with J gene TRBJ2-5; the listed D gene, TRBD1, was not tested against the DNA. Germline V gives CDR1 SQVTM, CDR2 ANQGSEA. With termini counted, the CDR3 has 9 amino acids. The CDR3 sequence: CSAGTVPRL.

The sample holds many counts of this clonotype. J is TRBJ2-5 and V is TRBV7-3; either TRBD1 or TRBD2 may fit D (5 bases each). The CDR3 is 13 residues long. CDR1 and CDR2 (germline): SGHTA, FQGTGA. Trimming shortened V by 2 bases and J by 2 bases, and 6 bases separated the two germline ends. The CDR3 coding sequence is TGTGCCAGCAGCTTAGGGGGACAAGAGACCCAGTACTTC. This codes for CASSLGGQETQYF.

Many counts were recorded for this clonotype. This chain connects TRBV7-9 to TRBJ2-5, with D possibly matching TRBD1 (5 bases). Germline V lookup: CDR1 SEHNR, CDR2 FQNEAQ (reference sequence). The germline V and J ends were trimmed by 4 bases and 2 bases, with 8 bases remaining between them. The CDR3 spans 13 residues. The CDR3 region has the DNA TGTGCCAGCAGCTATGGGGCTCAAGAGACCCAGTACTTC. Encoded protein: CASSYGAQETQYF. Looking up the rest from reference TRBV7-9 and TRBJ2-5 gives the full variable domain: DTGVSQNPRHKITKRGQNVTFRCDPISEHNRLYWYRQTLGQGPEFLTYFQNEAQLEKSRLLSDRFSAERPKGSFSTLEIQRTEQGDSAMYLCASSYGAQETQYFGPGTRLLVL.

The chain couples TRBV5-1 to TRBJ1-1, with 8 positions matching TRBD1. Germline CDR1 SGHRS, CDR2 YFSETQ. V lost 3 bases, J lost 11 bases, and 9 bases stayed unmatched. The CDR3 runs to 13 residues. The CDR3 loop is CASSSMDRARAFF. The CDR3 nucleotides read TGCGCCAGCAGCTCGATGGACAGGGCGAGGGCTTTCTTT.

In its sample, this clonotype is medium-sized. The chain couples TRBV12-3 or TRBV12-4 to TRBJ2-1; 7 bases fit TRBD2. The CDR3 covers 18 residues. V was pared by 3 bases and J by 4 bases, with 15 bases of the junction left unmatched. Here the CDR3 reads CASSLRQTSRDLYNEQFF. The CDR3 coding sequence is TGTGCCAGCAGTTTGAGGCAGACTAGCAGGGACTTATACAATGAGCAGTTCTTC.

This clonotype is medium-sized. The chain uses TRBV7-9 and TRBJ2-3; 8 bases fit TRBD1. The CDR3 loop spans 15 amino acids. The V gene's germline CDR1 is SEHNR and CDR2 FQNEAQ (reference sequence). The V and J ends lost 5 bases and 9 bases, in that order; junction bases with no gene match: 13. CDR3 loop: CASSTRTGSRETQYF. The DNA for the CDR3 is TGTGCCAGCAGCACCAGGACAGGGTCGAGAGAAACGCAGTATTTT.

This clonotype was seen many times. The CDR3 region is CSVLHSTGGELFF. For the CDR3, the DNA is TGCAGCGTGCTACACTCTACAGGCGGGGAGCTGTTTTTT. V and J are TRBV29-1 and TRBJ2-2; D is perhaps TRBD1 (5 bases). Germline CDR1 SQVTM, CDR2 ANQGSEA. With 6 bases removed from V and 7 bases from J, the gap between germline ends came to 15 bases. This CDR3 has 13 residues.

This clonotype has a count of ten or more. V gene TRBV19 combines with J gene TRBJ2-6; D is uncertain. The CDR3 sequence is 16 residues long. V lost 7 bases, J lost 0 bases, and 13 bases lay in between. Germline V gene data show CDR1 as LNHDA and CDR2 as SQIVND (reference sequence). Written as DNA, the CDR3 is TGTGCCAGTATGGTTCGGCAAAGCTCTGGGGCCAACGTCCTGACTTTC. Its protein is CASMVRQSSGANVLTF.

Ten or more counts support this clonotype. The CDR3 DNA follows: TGTGCCATCAAGGACAGTAACTATGGCTACACCTTC. It specifies CAIKDSNYGYTF. The chain links TRBV10-3 to TRBJ1-2, with a possible D match to TRBD1 (6 bases). Germline V gene sequence: CDR1 ENHRY, CDR2 SYGVKD. CDR3 length: 12 residues. V was trimmed by 7 bases and J by 1 base, leaving 7 bases between them.